One and the same sample provided the 20 T cell receptor beta chains below, sequenced in a study of T cell changes during pregnancy in multiple sclerosis. The assay was immunoSEQ multiplex PCR, and TCRdb's table has in-frame clones only and misses some. The sample yields tens of thousands of clones, 85% to 95% seen once. Material: CD8+ T cells from peripheral blood mononuclear cells, obtained in the third trimester of pregnancy. Receptors were obtained from a female donor in good health, enrolled as a control in a pregnancy study.

Remarks on this clone: This CDR3 is also generated by other DNA sequences in the sample. The chain links TRBV5-4 to TRBJ2-7, with 8 nucleotides matching TRBD1. The CDR3 runs to 13 residues. CDR1 is SGHNT and CDR2 is YYREEE in the germline V gene (reference sequence). J gave up 4 bases and V 3 bases, and 3 bases lay outside the gene matches. CDR3 DNA sequence: TGTGCCAGCAGCTCAGACAGGGGATACGAGCAGTACTTC. Amino acid sequence: CASSSDRGYEQYF.

The rearrangement joins TRBV10-3 to TRBJ1-1, with 7 positions matching TRBD1. The V gene's germline CDR1 is ENHRY and CDR2 SYGVKD. The CDR3 runs to 15 residues. V dropped 1 base and J dropped 4; count of bases not matched to a gene: 6. CDR3: CAISELQGSGTEAFF. CDR3 coding DNA: TGTGCCATCAGTGAGTTACAGGGGTCGGGCACTGAAGCTTTCTTT.

The J gene is TRBJ1-3, the V gene TRBV10-3; TRBD1 might be the D (5 bases). The V and J ends lost 5 bases and 1 base respectively, with 12 bases between them. This CDR3 is built from 15 residues. Looked up from germline, CDR1 is ENHRY and CDR2 is SYGVKD. Here the CDR3 reads CAISPDRKSGNTIYF. The CDR3 region has the DNA TGTGCCATCAGTCCCGACAGAAAATCTGGAAACACCATATATTTT.

This clone was counted only a few times. CDR3 nucleotides: TGTGCCAGCAGCGTAGGTACCTTGGCGGCTAGCACAGATACGCAGTATTTT. Its protein product is CASSVGTLAASTDTQYF. The chain has TRBV9 and TRBJ2-3; D is unresolved. The germline V gene encodes CDR1 SGDLS and CDR2 YYNGEE. The length of the CDR3 is 17 residues. V gave up 0 bases and J gave up 0 bases, with 14 bases separating them.

V is TRBV4-1 and J is TRBJ2-3; D gene ambiguous. Germline CDR1 reads MGHRA; CDR2 reads YSYEKL. The CDR3 length is 17 residues. Trimming took 1 base from V and 0 from J, leaving 14 bases between them. This chain's CDR3 is CASSQAGGGFSTDTQYF. The CDR3 DNA follows: TGCGCCAGCAGCCAAGCGGGTGGCGGTTTTAGCACAGATACGCAGTATTTT.

This clone showed up just once. The genes are TRBV27 and TRBJ2-5; 9 bases fit TRBD1. V was pared by 4 bases and J by 9 bases, with 9 bases of the junction left unmatched. In germline, CDR1 is MNHEY, CDR2 SMNVEV (reference sequence). The CDR3 runs to 14 residues. The CDR3 is CASSSGTGRVAQYF. CDR3 DNA sequence: TGTGCCAGCAGTTCCGGGACAGGGAGGGTGGCCCAGTACTTC.

This clone has a single count. The rearrangement uses TRBV7-8 and TRBJ1-5, with 7 nucleotides matching TRBD1. The CDR3 runs to 14 residues. With V trimmed by 4 bases and J by 4 bases, 4 bases remained unmatched. CDR1 is SGHVS, CDR2 FQNEAQ, per germline. The CDR3 is CASSSGTENQPQHF. The DNA of the CDR3 is TGTGCCAGCAGCTCGGGGACAGAGAATCAGCCCCAGCATTTT.

The V gene is TRBV9, the J gene TRBJ1-5, with D unclear. The CDR3 totals 15 residues. The germline V gene has CDR1 SGDLS and CDR2 YYNGEE. Trimming left V 0 bases short and J 2 bases short, with 9 bases between. The CDR3 sequence is CASSVETHGNQPQHF. The CDR3 region has the DNA TGTGCCAGCAGCGTAGAGACACATGGCAATCAGCCCCAGCATTTT.

V gene TRBV7-9 combines with J gene TRBJ1-1, with D possibly TRBD1 on 5 matching bases. The length of the CDR3 is 15 residues. The V and J ends lost 6 bases and 3 bases respectively, with 17 bases between them. The germline V gene encodes CDR1 SEHNR and CDR2 FQNEAQ (reference sequence). The CDR3 here is CASRNIKEGDTEAFF. The CDR3 coding sequence is TGTGCCAGCAGAAACATCAAGGAAGGGGACACTGAAGCTTTCTTT.

The CDR3 nucleotides read TGTGCCAGTACAGGGGGGCCGAACACCGGGGAGCTGTTTTTT. This sequence encodes CASTGGPNTGELFF. The chain employs TRBV19 and TRBJ2-2; D may be TRBD1 (7 bases). Germline CDR1 LNHDA, CDR2 SQIVND (reference sequence). This CDR3 contains 14 residues. V lost 7 bases to trimming and J lost 0 bases, with 9 bases between them.

V is TRBV27 and J is TRBJ2-7; D possibly corresponds to TRBD1 (6 bases). Trimming pared 0 bases from V and 7 bases from J, leaving 13 bases between. CDR3 size: 14 residues. Germline lookup yields CDR1 MNHEY and CDR2 SMNVEV (reference sequence). The CDR3 region is CASSLSSGDMEQYF. The DNA for the CDR3 is TGTGCCAGCAGTTTATCCTCAGGGGATATGGAGCAGTACTTC.

V and J are TRBV12-5 and TRBJ1-3; D remains ambiguous. This CDR3 comprises 15 residues. V lost 3 bases, J lost 4 bases, and 13 bases lay in between. The germline V gene has CDR1 LGHNT and CDR2 FRNRAP. The CDR3 is CASGLGRESGNTIYF. The CDR3, as DNA: TGTGCTAGTGGTTTAGGACGGGAATCCGGAAACACCATATATTTT.

The V call is TRBV9, the J call TRBJ1-1; TRBD1 is a possible D gene (5 bases). The ends were cut back, 3 bases at V and 4 bases at J, with 16 bases in the middle. This CDR3 contains 15 residues. Germline CDR1 SGDLS, CDR2 YYNGEE. CDR3 sequence reads: CASSAGGSRVTEAFF. CDR3 bases: TGTGCCAGCAGCGCCGGGGGAAGCCGGGTCACTGAAGCTTTCTTT. Using reference TRBV9 and TRBJ1-1 for the parts outside the CDR3, the full variable domain is DSGVTQTPKHLITATGQRVTLRCSPRSGDLSVYWYQQSLDQGLQFLIQYYNGEERAKGNILERFSAQQFPDLHSELNLSSLELGDSALYFCASSAGGSRVTEAFFGQGTRLTVV.

The chain carries TRBV27 and TRBJ1-2; 8 nucleotides match TRBD1. There are 13 residues in the CDR3. Germline V gene lookup returns CDR1 MNHEY and CDR2 SMNVEV (reference sequence). Trimming took 0 bases from V and 6 from J; bases not matched to a gene: 0. This CDR3 reads CASSLSQGDGYTF. CDR3 sequence (DNA): TGTGCCAGCAGTTTATCACAGGGGGATGGCTACACCTTC.

The chain has TRBV7-2 and TRBJ2-4, with 10 bases fitting TRBD1. This CDR3 region has 19 residues. Germline assignment: CDR1 SGHTA and CDR2 FQGNSA. V trimming: 7 bases; J trimming: 0 bases; junction bases outside the gene matches: 15. CDR3 residues: CASTELRTGGPLAKNIQYF. In DNA, the CDR3 is TGTGCCAGCACCGAGTTGAGGACAGGGGGTCCCTTAGCCAAAAACATTCAGTACTTC.

This clone was counted once. The chain employs TRBV6-6 and TRBJ2-7; 10 nucleotides match TRBD2. Germline CDR1 reads MNHNY; CDR2 reads SVGAGI (reference sequence). The CDR3 contains 15 residues. Unmatched junction bases numbered 7, after V lost 5 bases and J lost 3 bases. Here the CDR3 reads CASSAALAGGYEQYF. DNA for the CDR3: TGTGCCAGCAGTGCAGCCTTAGCGGGGGGCTACGAGCAGTACTTC.

The rearrangement joins TRBV2 to TRBJ1-2, with TRBD1 as a possible D gene (5 bases). V dropped 5 bases and J dropped 4 bases, with 17 bases sitting between them. CDR1 SNHLY and CDR2 FYNNEI come from the germline V gene. CDR3 size: 15 residues. This CDR3 is CASSRTGEIGYGYTF. DNA for the CDR3: TGTGCCAGCAGTAGAACAGGAGAAATTGGCTATGGCTACACCTTC.

In the case of this clone: The sample holds other DNA sequences that translate to the same CDR3. This rearrangement joins TRBV13 to TRBJ2-7; no firm D call. CDR3 length: 11 amino acids. Germline CDR1 reads PRHDT; CDR2 reads FYEKMQ (reference sequence). V lost 4 bases and J 3 bases, leaving 4 bases between the germline ends. The CDR3, as DNA: TGTGCCAGCAGCTCTAGCTACGAGCAGTACTTC. Amino acids: CASSSSYEQYF.

The chain employs TRBV5-6 and TRBJ2-7, with D possibly being TRBD1 (5 bases). CDR1 SGHDT and CDR2 YYEEEE come from the germline V gene. Trimming stripped 2 bases from V and 2 bases from J, with 11 bases between. This CDR3 spans 14 amino acids. CDR3 nucleotide sequence: TGTGCCAGCAGCTTCCAGGGAAGAGCCTACGAGCAGTACTTC. It translates to CASSFQGRAYEQYF.

The sample holds one count of this clone. The CDR3, as DNA: TGTGCCAGCAGCTTAGTATCAGGGCTGGACAGCGAGCAGTACTTC. Residues: CASSLVSGLDSEQYF. The chain links TRBV7-8 to TRBJ2-7, with D possibly matching TRBD1 (6 bases). The V end lost 1 base, the J end lost 6 bases, and 16 bases lay between the germline ends. The germline V gene has CDR1 SGHVS and CDR2 FQNEAQ. The CDR3 consists of 15 residues.